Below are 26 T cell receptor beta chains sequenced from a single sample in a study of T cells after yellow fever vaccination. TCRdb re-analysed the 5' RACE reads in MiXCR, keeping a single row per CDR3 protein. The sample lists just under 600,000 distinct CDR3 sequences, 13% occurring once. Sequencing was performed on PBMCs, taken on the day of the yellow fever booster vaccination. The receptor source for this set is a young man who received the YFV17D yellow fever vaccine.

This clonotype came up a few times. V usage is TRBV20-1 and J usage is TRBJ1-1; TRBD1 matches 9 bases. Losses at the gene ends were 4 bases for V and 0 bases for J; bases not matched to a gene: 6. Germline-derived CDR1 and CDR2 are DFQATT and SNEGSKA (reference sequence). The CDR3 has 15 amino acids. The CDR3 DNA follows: TGCAGTGCTAAGGGACAGGGTGGGGTGAACACTGAAGCTTTCTTT. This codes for CSAKGQGGVNTEAFF.

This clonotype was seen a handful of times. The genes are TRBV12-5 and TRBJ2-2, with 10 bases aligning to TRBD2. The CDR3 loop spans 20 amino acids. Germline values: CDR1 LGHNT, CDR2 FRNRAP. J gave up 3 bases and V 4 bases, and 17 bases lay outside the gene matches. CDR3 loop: CASGSDMRGLAYRDTGELFF. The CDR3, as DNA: TGTGCTAGTGGTTCTGACATGAGGGGACTAGCGTATCGCGACACCGGGGAGCTGTTTTTT.

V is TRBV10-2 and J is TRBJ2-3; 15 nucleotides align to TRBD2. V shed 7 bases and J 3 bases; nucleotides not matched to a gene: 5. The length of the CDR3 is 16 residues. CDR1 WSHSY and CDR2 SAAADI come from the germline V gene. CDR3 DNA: TGCGCCAGCACGGGGGGGACTAGCGGGAGGACAGATACGCAGTATTTT. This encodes CASTGGTSGRTDTQYF.

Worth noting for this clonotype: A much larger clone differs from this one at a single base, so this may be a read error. The CDR3 loop reads CAGSLAMGQGQFF. CDR3 nucleotides: TGTGCCGGCAGCTTAGCGATGGGACAGGGTCAGTTCTTC. The V call is TRBV11-1, the J call TRBJ2-1, with 9 nucleotides matching TRBD1. CDR1 and CDR2 (germline): SGHAT, FQDESV (reference sequence). This CDR3 has 13 residues.

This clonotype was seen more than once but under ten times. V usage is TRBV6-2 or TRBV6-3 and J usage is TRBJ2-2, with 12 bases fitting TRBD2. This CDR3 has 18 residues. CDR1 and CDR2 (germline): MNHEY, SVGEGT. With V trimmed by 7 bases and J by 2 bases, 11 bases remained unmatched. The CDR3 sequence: CASTTSGGPFANTGELFF. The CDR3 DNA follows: TGTGCCAGCACGACTAGCGGGGGACCCTTTGCCAACACCGGGGAGCTGTTTTTT.

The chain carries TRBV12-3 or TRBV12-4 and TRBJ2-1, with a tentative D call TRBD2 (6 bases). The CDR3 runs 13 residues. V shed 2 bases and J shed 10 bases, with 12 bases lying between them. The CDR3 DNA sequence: TGTGCCAGCAGTTTATCGGCCCGGGAGGAGCAGTTCTTC. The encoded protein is CASSLSAREEQFF.

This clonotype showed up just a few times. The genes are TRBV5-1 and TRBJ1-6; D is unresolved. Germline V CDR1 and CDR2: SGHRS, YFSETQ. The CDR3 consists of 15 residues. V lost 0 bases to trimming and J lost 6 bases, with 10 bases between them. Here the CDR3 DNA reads TGCGCCAGCAGCTTGGAGGGCCAGCCTAATTCACCCCTCCACTTT. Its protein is CASSLEGQPNSPLHF.

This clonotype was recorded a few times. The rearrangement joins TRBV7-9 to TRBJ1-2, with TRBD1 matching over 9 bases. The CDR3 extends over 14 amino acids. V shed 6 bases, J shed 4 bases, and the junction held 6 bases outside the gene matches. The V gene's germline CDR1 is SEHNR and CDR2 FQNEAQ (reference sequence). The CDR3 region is CASRDTGGSYGYTF. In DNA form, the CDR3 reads TGTGCCAGCAGGGATACAGGGGGCAGCTATGGCTACACCTTC.

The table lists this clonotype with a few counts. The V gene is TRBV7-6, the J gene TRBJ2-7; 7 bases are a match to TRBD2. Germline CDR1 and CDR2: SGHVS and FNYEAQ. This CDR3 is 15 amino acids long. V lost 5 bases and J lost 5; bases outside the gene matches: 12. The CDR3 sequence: CASSPGWRGNDEQYF. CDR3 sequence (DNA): TGTGCCAGCAGCCCGGGTTGGCGGGGGAACGACGAGCAGTACTTC.

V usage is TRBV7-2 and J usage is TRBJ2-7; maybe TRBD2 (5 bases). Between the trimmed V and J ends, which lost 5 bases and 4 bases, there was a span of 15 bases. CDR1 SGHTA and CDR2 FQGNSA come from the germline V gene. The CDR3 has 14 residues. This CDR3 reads CASSPPGYGYEQYF. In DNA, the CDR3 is TGTGCCAGCAGCCCTCCGGGATATGGGTACGAGCAGTACTTC.

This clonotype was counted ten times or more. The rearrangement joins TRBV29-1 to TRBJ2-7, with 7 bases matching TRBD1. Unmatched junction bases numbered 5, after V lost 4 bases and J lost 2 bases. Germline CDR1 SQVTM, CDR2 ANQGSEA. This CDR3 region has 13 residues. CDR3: CSVGDDRAYEQYF. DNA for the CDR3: TGCAGCGTTGGGGACGACAGGGCCTACGAGCAGTACTTC.

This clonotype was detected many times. The CDR3 loop is CSARAQRGTYSMSYEQYF. CDR3 sequence (DNA): TGCAGTGCTAGAGCACAGCGCGGGACTTATAGTATGTCCTACGAGCAGTACTTC. The chain links TRBV20-1 to TRBJ2-7; the D gene is possibly TRBD2 (6 bases). CDR3 length: 18 residues. V gave up 1 base and J gave up 1 base, with 23 bases separating them. CDR1 is DFQATT and CDR2 is SNEGSKA in the germline V gene (reference sequence).

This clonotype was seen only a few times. The CDR3 nucleotides are TGTGCCAGCAGCTTAGGGAGCCTTAATTCACCCCTCCACTTT. This translates into CASSLGSLNSPLHF. This rearrangement joins TRBV7-9 to TRBJ1-6; D gene ambiguous. Between the trimmed V and J ends, which lost 1 base and 6 bases, there was a span of 7 bases. CDR1 is SEHNR, CDR2 FQNEAQ, per germline (reference sequence). CDR3 length: 14 amino acids.

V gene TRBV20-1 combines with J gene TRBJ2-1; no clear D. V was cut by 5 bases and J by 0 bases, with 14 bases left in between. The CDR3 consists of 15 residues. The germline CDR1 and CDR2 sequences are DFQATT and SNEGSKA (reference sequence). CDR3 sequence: CSAVAGASSYNEQFF. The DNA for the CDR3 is TGCAGTGCTGTTGCAGGAGCTAGCTCCTACAATGAGCAGTTCTTC.

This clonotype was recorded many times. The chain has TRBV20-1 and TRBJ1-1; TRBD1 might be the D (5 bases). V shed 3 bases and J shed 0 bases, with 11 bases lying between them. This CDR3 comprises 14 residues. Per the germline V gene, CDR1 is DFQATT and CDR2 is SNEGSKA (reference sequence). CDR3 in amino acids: CSARDGTVNTEAFF. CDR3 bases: TGCAGTGCTAGGGACGGGACGGTGAACACTGAAGCTTTCTTT.

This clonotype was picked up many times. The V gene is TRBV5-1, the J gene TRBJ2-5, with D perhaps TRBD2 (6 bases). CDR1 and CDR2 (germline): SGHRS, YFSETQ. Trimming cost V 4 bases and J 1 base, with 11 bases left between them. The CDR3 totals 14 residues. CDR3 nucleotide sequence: TGCGCCAGCAGCGCCACCGGGGGCCAAGAGACCCAGTACTTC. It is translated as CASSATGGQETQYF.

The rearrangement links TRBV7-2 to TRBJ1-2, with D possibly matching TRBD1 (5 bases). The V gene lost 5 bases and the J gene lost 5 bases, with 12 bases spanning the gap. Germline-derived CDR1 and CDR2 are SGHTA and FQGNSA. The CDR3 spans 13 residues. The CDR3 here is CASSRDREYGYTF. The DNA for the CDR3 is TGTGCCAGCAGCCGGGACCGTGAATATGGCTACACCTTC. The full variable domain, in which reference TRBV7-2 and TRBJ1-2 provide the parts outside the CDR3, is GAGVSQSPSNKVTEKGKDVELRCDPISGHTALYWYRQSLGQGLEFLIYFQGNSAPDKSGLPSDRFSAERTGGSVSTLTIQRTQQEDSAVYLCASSRDREYGYTFGSGTRLTVV.

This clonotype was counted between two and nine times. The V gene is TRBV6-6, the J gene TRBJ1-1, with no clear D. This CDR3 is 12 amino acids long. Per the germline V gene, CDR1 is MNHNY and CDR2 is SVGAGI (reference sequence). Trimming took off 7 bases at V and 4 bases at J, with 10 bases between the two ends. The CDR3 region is CASTFEGTEAFF. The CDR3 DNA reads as TGTGCCAGCACTTTCGAAGGCACTGAAGCTTTCTTT.

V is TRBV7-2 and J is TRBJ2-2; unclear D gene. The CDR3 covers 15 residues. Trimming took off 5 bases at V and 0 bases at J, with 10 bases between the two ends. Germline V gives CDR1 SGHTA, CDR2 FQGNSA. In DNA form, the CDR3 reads TGTGCCAGCAGCAACCGGGTTTCGAACACCGGGGAGCTGTTTTTT. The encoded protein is CASSNRVSNTGELFF.

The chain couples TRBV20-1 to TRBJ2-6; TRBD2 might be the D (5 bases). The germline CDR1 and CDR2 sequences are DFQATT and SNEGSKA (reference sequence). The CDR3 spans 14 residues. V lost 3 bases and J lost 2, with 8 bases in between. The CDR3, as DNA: TGCAGTGCTAGTGGGAGTACTGGGGCCAACGTCCTGACTTTC. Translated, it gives CSASGSTGANVLTF.

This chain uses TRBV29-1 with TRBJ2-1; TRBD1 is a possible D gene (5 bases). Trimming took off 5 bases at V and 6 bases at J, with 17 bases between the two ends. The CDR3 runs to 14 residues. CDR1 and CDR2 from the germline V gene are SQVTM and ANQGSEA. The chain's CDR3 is CSVQGRRLGNEQFF. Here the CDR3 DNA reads TGCAGCGTTCAGGGCCGGAGACTGGGCAATGAGCAGTTCTTC.

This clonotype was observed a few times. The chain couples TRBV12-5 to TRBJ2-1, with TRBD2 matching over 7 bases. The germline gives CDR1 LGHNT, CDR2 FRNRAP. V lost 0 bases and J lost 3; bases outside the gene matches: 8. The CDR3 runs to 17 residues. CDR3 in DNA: TGTGCTAGTGGTTTGGTCGGGGGTAGCGGGTTCTACAATGAGCAGTTCTTC. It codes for CASGLVGGSGFYNEQFF.

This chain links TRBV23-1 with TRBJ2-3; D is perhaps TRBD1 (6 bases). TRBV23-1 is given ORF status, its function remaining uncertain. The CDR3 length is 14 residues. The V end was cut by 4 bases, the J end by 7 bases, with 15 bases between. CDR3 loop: CASSPEQGRYTQYF. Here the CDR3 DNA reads TGCGCCAGCAGTCCGGAACAGGGCAGGTATACGCAGTATTTT.

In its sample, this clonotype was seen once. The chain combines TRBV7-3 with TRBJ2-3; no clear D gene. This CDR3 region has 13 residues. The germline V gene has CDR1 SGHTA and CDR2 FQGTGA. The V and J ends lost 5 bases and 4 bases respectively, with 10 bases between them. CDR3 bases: TGTGCCAGCAGCCCCGAGGTGTCAGATACGCAGTATTTT. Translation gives CASSPEVSDTQYF.

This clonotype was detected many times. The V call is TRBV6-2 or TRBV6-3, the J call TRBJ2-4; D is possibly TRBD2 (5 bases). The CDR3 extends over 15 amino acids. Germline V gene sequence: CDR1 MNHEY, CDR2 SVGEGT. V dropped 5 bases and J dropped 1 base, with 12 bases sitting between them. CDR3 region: CASSLPPGAKNIQYF. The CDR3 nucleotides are TGTGCCAGCAGTCTACCACCGGGGGCCAAAAACATTCAGTACTTC.

CDR3 sequence: CSATEGNEQFF. The CDR3, as DNA: TGCAGCGCAACGGAGGGTAATGAGCAGTTCTTC. V gene TRBV29-1 combines with J gene TRBJ2-1, with D possibly TRBD2 on 6 matching bases. The CDR3 is 11 amino acids. In germline, CDR1 is SQVTM, CDR2 ANQGSEA. Trimming shortened V by 7 bases and J by 7 bases, and 11 bases separated the two germline ends.